The rows below give T cell receptor beta chains drawn from one sample of a study of blood T cells in healthy people across ages. TCRdb passed the 5' RACE reads through MiXCR, listing each CDR3 protein once. Counted here are 2 million or so distinct CDR3 sequences, about 50% occurring once; the ten biggest clones make up less than 2.5%. The sample consisted of blood. All receptors derive from a woman between 40 and 50 years old in good health. CDR3s include the opening cysteine and the closing phenylalanine or tryptophan. Fields, in order: CDR3 protein, CDR3 DNA, V gene, J gene, clone size, D gene. The D gene is left open where the match is weak. Only some rows state a clone size, as once, few, many or a class for expanded clones.

CASSLERVSYNEQFF	TGTGCCAGCAGCTTGGAGCGGGTCTCCTACAATGAGCAGTTCTTC	TRBV7-3	TRBJ2-1	few	NA
CSAKGSGGAEGEQFF	TGCAGTGCAAAGGGTAGCGGGGGGGCCGAGGGTGAGCAGTTCTTC	TRBV20-1	TRBJ2-1	few	TRBD2
CASSHGTSGTLGETQYF	TGTGCCAGCAGCCACGGGACTAGCGGAACTTTGGGGGAGACCCAGTACTTC	TRBV7-9	TRBJ2-5	few	TRBD2
CASRIARQGYNEQFF	TGTGCCAGCAGGATAGCCCGGCAGGGCTACAATGAGCAGTTCTTC	TRBV6-1	TRBJ2-1	NA	NA
CASSFEGQTNYGYTF	TGCGCCAGCAGCTTTGAGGGACAGACTAACTATGGCTACACCTTC	TRBV5-1	TRBJ1-2	NA	TRBD1
CATSRGGGTGAFF	TGTGCCACCAGCAGAGGAGGCGGTACTGGAGCTTTCTTT	TRBV15	TRBJ1-1	NA	NA
CASSYQGGYGYTF	TGTGCCAGCAGTTACCAGGGGGGCTATGGCTACACCTTC	TRBV6-6	TRBJ1-2	few	TRBD1
CASSLGPPADTQYF	TGTGCCAGCAGCTTAGGCCCACCAGCAGATACGCAGTATTTT	TRBV7-2	TRBJ2-3	many	NA
CALAGGRSYNEQFF	TGTGCCCTCGCCGGAGGACGCTCCTACAATGAGCAGTTCTTC	TRBV7-9	TRBJ2-1	few	NA
CASSPDRGKGYTF	TGTGCCAGCTCACCCGACAGGGGGAAAGGCTACACCTTC	TRBV18	TRBJ1-2	NA	TRBD1
CASSYTPTVYNEQFF	TGTGCCAGCAGTTATACCCCAACAGTATACAATGAGCAGTTCTTC	TRBV6-5	TRBJ2-1	few	NA
CASSSRGGEGYGYTF	TGTGCCAGCAGCTCCCGCGGGGGGGAAGGCTATGGCTACACCTTC	TRBV7-9	TRBJ1-2	few	NA
CAISEFGDDRYGYTF	TGTGCCATCAGTGAGTTCGGGGATGATCGCTATGGCTACACCTTC	TRBV10-3	TRBJ1-2	NA	NA
CASSGGLGHNEQFF	TGTGCCAGCAGTGGGGGACTAGGACACAATGAGCAGTTCTTC	TRBV12-3/TRBV12-4	TRBJ2-1	NA	TRBD2
CASSFSSGGGYNEQFF	TGTGCCAGCAGCTTTAGCAGCGGGGGGGGCTACAATGAGCAGTTCTTC	TRBV7-2	TRBJ2-1	once	TRBD2
CASSPEGARSGANVLTF	TGCGCCAGCAGCCCGGAGGGGGCCCGCTCTGGGGCCAACGTCCTGACTTTC	TRBV5-1	TRBJ2-6	NA	NA
CASSFGVEGGPGYYEQYF	TGCGCCAGCAGCTTCGGGGTAGAGGGGGGGCCGGGGTACTACGAGCAGTACTTC	TRBV5-1	TRBJ2-7	NA	NA
CASSYSSLGVGDEQFF	TGTGCCAGCAGTTACTCCTCTCTAGGAGTAGGGGATGAGCAGTTCTTC	TRBV6-5	TRBJ2-1	NA	NA
CASSTARTSNTDTQYF	TGTGCCAGCAGCACCGCCAGGACCAGCAACACAGATACGCAGTATTTT	TRBV13	TRBJ2-3	NA	NA
CASSLGLLTGKLFF	TGTGCCAGCAGCCTGGGACTCCTAACGGGAAAACTGTTTTTT	TRBV7-2	TRBJ1-4	NA	NA
CSAISEYQETQYF	TGCAGTGCTATATCTGAGTACCAAGAGACCCAGTACTTC	TRBV20-1	TRBJ2-5	NA	NA
CASRSRLAGGTQETQYF	TGTGCCAGCAGGTCTCGACTAGCGGGGGGCACACAAGAGACCCAGTACTTC	TRBV7-2	TRBJ2-5	NA	TRBD2
CASSQTGQTAYGYTF	TGCGCCAGCAGCCAAACGGGACAGACTGCCTATGGCTACACCTTC	TRBV4-3	TRBJ1-2	NA	TRBD1
CASSAETGLGYTF	TGTGCCAGCAGTGCCGAGACAGGGTTGGGCTACACCTTC	TRBV6-1	TRBJ1-2	NA	TRBD1
CASTRGPGANVLTF	TGTGCCAGCACAAGGGGGCCCGGGGCCAACGTCCTGACTTTC	TRBV27	TRBJ2-6	few	TRBD1
CASSYRGRGTADTQYF	TGTGCCAGCAGTTACCGGGGACGGGGAACGGCAGATACGCAGTATTTT	TRBV6-6	TRBJ2-3	NA	NA
CASSGAGGSHNEQFF	TGTGCCAGCAGCGGGGCGGGGGGCTCACACAATGAGCAGTTCTTC	TRBV9	TRBJ2-1	NA	TRBD2
CASSLMGAWGETQYF	TGTGCCAGCAGCTTAATGGGGGCATGGGGAGAGACCCAGTACTTC	TRBV7-2	TRBJ2-5	few	NA
CASRLQHGADEQYF	TGTGCCAGCAGACTGCAACACGGGGCGGACGAGCAGTACTTC	TRBV6-2/TRBV6-3	TRBJ2-7	NA	NA
CSARDRTGGSYGYTF	TGCAGTGCTAGAGATCGGACAGGGGGAAGCTATGGCTACACCTTC	TRBV20-1	TRBJ1-2	few	TRBD1
CSARPGNTEAFF	TGCAGTGCTAGGCCAGGGAACACTGAAGCTTTCTTT	TRBV20-1	TRBJ1-1	NA	NA
CATARGAGVDTDTQYF	TGTGCCACCGCCCGGGGGGCAGGGGTAGATACAGATACGCAGTATTTT	TRBV27	TRBJ2-3	NA	NA
CASADRVLDTQYF	TGTGCCAGCGCCGACAGGGTTCTGGATACGCAGTATTTT	TRBV7-2	TRBJ2-3	NA	TRBD1
CASSPGRQGQETQYF	TGTGCCAGCAGCCCAGGAAGGCAGGGACAAGAGACCCAGTACTTC	TRBV7-9	TRBJ2-5	NA	NA
CASSYRDDRAETQYF	TGTGCCAGCAGTTACAGGGACGACAGAGCGGAGACCCAGTACTTC	TRBV6-2/TRBV6-3	TRBJ2-5	few	NA
CSVEGSETQYF	TGCAGCGTTGAAGGATCGGAGACCCAGTACTTC	TRBV29-1	TRBJ2-5	NA	NA
CASSQLGGGGQISEQFF	TGTGCCAGCAGTCAACTCGGCGGGGGGGGCCAAATATCCGAGCAGTTCTTC	TRBV4-2	TRBJ2-1	few	TRBD2
CASSGLAGSSSYEQYF	TGCGCCAGCAGTGGACTAGCGGGGTCCAGCTCCTACGAGCAGTACTTC	TRBV5-1	TRBJ2-7	NA	TRBD2
CASTRGRADTQYF	TGTGCCAGCACCCGCGGCAGGGCAGATACGCAGTATTTT	TRBV7-2	TRBJ2-3	NA	NA
CGARKGPETQYF	TGCGGTGCTAGGAAGGGGCCGGAGACCCAGTACTTC	TRBV20-1	TRBJ2-5	NA	NA
CASKGGQGKNYGYTF	TGTGCCAGCAAGGGGGGGCAGGGCAAAAACTATGGCTACACCTTC	TRBV12-3/TRBV12-4	TRBJ1-2	few	NA
CASHRATNEKPFF	TGTGCCAGTCACAGGGCAACTAATGAAAAACCGTTTTTT	TRBV4-2	TRBJ1-4	NA	NA
CASSYSNGGKNIQYF	TGTGCCAGCAGTTACTCGAATGGAGGCAAAAACATTCAGTACTTC	TRBV6-5	TRBJ2-4	NA	NA
CASSLGDSHNGQFF	TGCGCCAGCAGCTTGGGGGACAGTCACAATGGGCAGTTCTTC	TRBV5-1	TRBJ2-1	NA	TRBD1
CASIGDRLTDTQYF	TGTGCCAGCATTGGTGACAGGCTCACAGATACGCAGTATTTT	TRBV25-1	TRBJ2-3	few	NA